This TCR beta chain is from a study of T cells after yellow fever vaccination. Via MiXCR, TCRdb re-called the 5' RACE reads, giving one row per CDR3 protein. This sample has more than 95,000 distinct CDR3 sequences, with about 8.4% found just once. This clonotype was observed at least ten times. The CDR3 totals 16 residues. The V and J ends lost 1 base and 7 bases respectively, with 14 bases between them. CDR1 and CDR2 (germline): MGHRA, YSYEKL. Sequencing was performed on CD8+ T cells sorted from PBMCs, taken on the day of the yellow fever booster vaccination. The sequence was collected from a young man who received the YFV17D yellow fever vaccine. The genes are TRBV4-1 and TRBJ1-6, with D possibly TRBD1 on 6 matching bases. CDR3 protein: CASSQVAAGVNSPLHF. The DNA of the CDR3 is TGCGCCAGCAGCCAAGTGGCGGCAGGGGTCAATTCACCCCTCCACTTT.